This is a list of T cell receptor beta chains from one sample in a study of cytomegalovirus exposure and HLA in healthy donors. Profiling relied on immunoSEQ multiplex PCR, and the TCRdb table lists in-frame clones only, not all of them. The data contain nearly 110,000 clones, about two thirds of them singletons. Sequenced material: PBMCs. The receptor set was obtained from a boy aged 5-17 years in good health and CMV-seronegative. The CDR3 runs from the conserved cysteine through the conserved F or W. D genes are given only for firm matches. Some rows mark clone size as missing; the rest say once, few, many or name a class of expanded clone.

TRBV7-6,-,-,TRBJ1-1,CASSSGAGGEAFF,TGTGCCAGCAGCTCGGGGGCGGGGGGTGAAGCTTTCTTT
TRBV5-1,few,-,TRBJ2-3,CASSSGQSGADTQYF,TGCGCCAGCAGCTCTGGACAGTCCGGGGCAGATACGCAGTATTTT
TRBV18,-,-,TRBJ1-4,CASGGGAGEKLFF,TGTGCCAGCGGTGGTGGGGCCGGTGAAAAACTGTTTTTT
TRBV5-1,-,-,TRBJ2-3,CASSLAVASSDTQYF,TGCGCCAGCAGCTTGGCTGTTGCGAGTTCAGATACGCAGTATTTT
TRBV2,-,TRBD1,TRBJ1-3,CASSEEGQGGNTIYF,TGTGCCAGCAGCGAAGAGGGACAGGGTGGGAACACCATATATTTT
TRBV7-9,-,TRBD1,TRBJ2-5,CASRDRGRTQYF,TGTGCCAGCAGGGACAGGGGGCGGACCCAGTACTTC
TRBV28,few,TRBD1,TRBJ2-7,CASRPRDRGSYEQYF,TGTGCCAGCAGACCCCGGGACAGGGGATCCTACGAGCAGTACTTC
TRBV29-1,-,TRBD2,TRBJ2-5,CSVLAGGPSLETQYF,TGCAGCGTTCTAGCGGGAGGGCCCTCGTTAGAGACCCAGTACTTC
TRBV5-6,-,TRBD2,TRBJ2-2,CASSPPGLAGGLTGELFF,TGTGCCAGCAGCCCACCGGGACTAGCGGGGGGGCTGACCGGGGAGCTGTTTTTT
TRBV15,-,TRBD1,TRBJ2-5,CATSKRGQPTFETQYF,TGTGCCACCAGCAAGAGGGGACAGCCTACTTTCGAGACCCAGTACTTC